What follows are 2 T cell receptor beta chains derived from one specimen sequenced in a study of T cell responses to AZD1222 COVID-19 vaccine. Sequenced by immunoSEQ multiplex PCR; TCRdb stores in-frame clones only, minus some. Here the sample spans approximately 140,000 clones, roughly 90% being singletons. Sequences were derived from peripheral blood, sampled 28 days after the second AZD1222 dose. These receptors all stem from an adult who received the AZD1222 COVID-19 vaccine.

The V gene is TRBV5-6, the J gene TRBJ1-5; D is unresolved. The ends were cut back, 3 bases at V and 6 bases at J, with 10 bases in the middle. Germline loops: CDR1 SGHDT, CDR2 YYEEEE. This CDR3 region has 13 residues. CDR3 loop: CASSYLLGQPQHF. In nucleotides, the CDR3 is TGTGCCAGCAGCTATCTACTGGGTCAGCCCCAGCATTTT. Based on the CDR3 plus reference TRBV5-6 and TRBJ1-5, the full variable domain is DAGVTQSPTHLIKTRGQQVTLRCSPKSGHDTVSWYQQALGQGPQFIFQYYEEEERQRGNFPDRFSGHQFPNYSSELNVNALLLGDSALYLCASSYLLGQPQHFGDGTRLSIL.

The chain combines TRBV18 with TRBJ2-7; perhaps TRBD1 as D (6 bases). The V end lost 3 bases, the J end lost 2 bases, and 11 bases lay between the germline ends. Germline CDR1 KGHSH, CDR2 LQKENI. This CDR3 spans 14 amino acids. CDR3 region: CASSPFKGAYEQYF. The CDR3 DNA follows: TGTGCCAGCTCACCGTTCAAGGGGGCCTACGAGCAGTACTTC.